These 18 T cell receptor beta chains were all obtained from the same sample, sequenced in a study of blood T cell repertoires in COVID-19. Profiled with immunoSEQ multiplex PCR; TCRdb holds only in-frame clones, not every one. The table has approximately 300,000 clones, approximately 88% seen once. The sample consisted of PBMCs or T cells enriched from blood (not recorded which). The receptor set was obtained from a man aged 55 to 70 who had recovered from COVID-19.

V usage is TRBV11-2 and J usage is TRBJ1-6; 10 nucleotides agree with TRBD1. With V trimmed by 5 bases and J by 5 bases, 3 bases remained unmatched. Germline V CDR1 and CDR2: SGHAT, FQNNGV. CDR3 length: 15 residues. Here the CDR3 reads CASSRGQGDNSPLHF. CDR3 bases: TGTGCCAGCAGCCGTGGACAGGGGGATAATTCACCCCTCCACTTT.

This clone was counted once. The CDR3: CASRIQGARSPLHF. The CDR3 nucleotides read TGCGCCAGCAGAATACAGGGGGCAAGATCACCCCTCCACTTT. The gene calls are TRBV4-1 and TRBJ1-6; TRBD1 agrees at 9 bases. This CDR3 region has 14 residues. With V trimmed by 6 bases and J by 10 bases, 7 bases remained unmatched. Germline assignment: CDR1 MGHRA and CDR2 YSYEKL.

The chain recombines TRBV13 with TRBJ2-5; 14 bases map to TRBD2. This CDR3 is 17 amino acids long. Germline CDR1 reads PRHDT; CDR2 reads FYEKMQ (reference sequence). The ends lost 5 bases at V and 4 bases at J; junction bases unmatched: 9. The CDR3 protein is CASSPRGLAGVSETQYF. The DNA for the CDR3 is TGTGCCAGCAGCCCCAGGGGACTAGCGGGAGTTTCAGAGACCCAGTACTTC.

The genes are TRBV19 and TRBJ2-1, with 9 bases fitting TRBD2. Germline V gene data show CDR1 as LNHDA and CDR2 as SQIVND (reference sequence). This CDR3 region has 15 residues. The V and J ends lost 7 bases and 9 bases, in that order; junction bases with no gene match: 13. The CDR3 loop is CASTQILAGVIEQFF. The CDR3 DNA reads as TGTGCCAGTACCCAGATTTTAGCGGGAGTTATTGAGCAGTTCTTC. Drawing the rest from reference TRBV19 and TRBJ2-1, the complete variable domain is DGGITQSPKYLFRKEGQNVTLSCEQNLNHDAMYWYRQDPGQGLRLIYYSQIVNDFQKGDIAEGYSVSREKKESFPLTVTSAQKNPTAFYLCASTQILAGVIEQFFGPGTRLTVL.

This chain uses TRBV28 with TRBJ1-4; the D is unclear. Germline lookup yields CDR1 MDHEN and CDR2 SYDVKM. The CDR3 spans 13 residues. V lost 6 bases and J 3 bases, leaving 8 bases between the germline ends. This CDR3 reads CASSPVSNEKLFF. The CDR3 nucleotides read TGTGCCAGCAGCCCAGTCTCTAATGAAAAACTGTTTTTT.

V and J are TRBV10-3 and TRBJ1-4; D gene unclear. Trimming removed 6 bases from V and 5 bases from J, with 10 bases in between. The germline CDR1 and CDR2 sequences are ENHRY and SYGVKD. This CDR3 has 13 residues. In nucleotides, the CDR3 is TGTGCCATCAGCGTTACTACAAATGAAAAACTGTTTTTT. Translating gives CAISVTTNEKLFF.

In nucleotides, the CDR3 is TGCGCCAGCAGCACACAGGGGGATACGCAGTATTTT. Translating gives CASSTQGDTQYF. The genes are TRBV5-1 and TRBJ2-3, with 7 bases that match TRBD1. CDR1 is SGHRS, CDR2 YFSETQ, per germline. The CDR3 has 12 amino acids. V lost 4 bases to trimming and J lost 6 bases; unmatched junction nucleotides: 2.

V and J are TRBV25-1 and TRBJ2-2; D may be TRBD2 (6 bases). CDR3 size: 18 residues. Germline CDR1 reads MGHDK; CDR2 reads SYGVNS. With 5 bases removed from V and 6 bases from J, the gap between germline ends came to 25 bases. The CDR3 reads CASSPRRAPGLVSGELFF. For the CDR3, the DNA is TGTGCCAGCAGTCCTCGGAGGGCACCAGGGCTAGTATCCGGGGAGCTGTTTTTT.

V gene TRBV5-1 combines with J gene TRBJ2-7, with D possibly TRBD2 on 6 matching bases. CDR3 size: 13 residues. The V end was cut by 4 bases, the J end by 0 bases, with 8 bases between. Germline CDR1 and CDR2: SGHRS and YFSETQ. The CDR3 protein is CASSDGSSYEQYF. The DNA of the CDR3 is TGCGCCAGCAGCGACGGGAGCTCCTACGAGCAGTACTTC.

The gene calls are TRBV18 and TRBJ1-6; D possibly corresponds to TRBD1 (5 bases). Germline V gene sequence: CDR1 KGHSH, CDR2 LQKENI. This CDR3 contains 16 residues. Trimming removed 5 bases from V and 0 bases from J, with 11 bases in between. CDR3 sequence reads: CASSTLDSSYNSPLHF. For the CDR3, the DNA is TGTGCCAGCTCAACGTTAGACAGCTCCTATAATTCACCCCTCCACTTT.

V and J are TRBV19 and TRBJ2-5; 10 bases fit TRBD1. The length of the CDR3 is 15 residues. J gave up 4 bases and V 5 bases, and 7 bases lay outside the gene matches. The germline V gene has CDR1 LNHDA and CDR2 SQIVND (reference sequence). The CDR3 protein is CASSYGTGVRETQYF. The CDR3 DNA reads TGTGCCAGTAGTTACGGGACAGGGGTACGAGAGACCCAGTACTTC. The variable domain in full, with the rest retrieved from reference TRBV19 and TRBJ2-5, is DGGITQSPKYLFRKEGQNVTLSCEQNLNHDAMYWYRQDPGQGLRLIYYSQIVNDFQKGDIAEGYSVSREKKESFPLTVTSAQKNPTAFYLCASSYGTGVRETQYFGPGTRLLVL.

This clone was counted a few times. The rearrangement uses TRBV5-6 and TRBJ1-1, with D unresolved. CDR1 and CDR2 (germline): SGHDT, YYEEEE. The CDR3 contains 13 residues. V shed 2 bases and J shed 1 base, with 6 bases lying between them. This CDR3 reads CASSFYRNTEAFF. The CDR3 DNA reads TGTGCCAGCAGCTTCTACAGGAACACTGAAGCTTTCTTT.

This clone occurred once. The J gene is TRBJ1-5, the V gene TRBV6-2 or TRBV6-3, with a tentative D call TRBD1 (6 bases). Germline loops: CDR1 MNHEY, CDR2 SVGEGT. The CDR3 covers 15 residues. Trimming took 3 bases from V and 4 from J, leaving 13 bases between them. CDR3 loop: CASSYLTGTNQPQHF. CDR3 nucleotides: TGTGCCAGCAGTTATCTAACAGGGACGAATCAGCCCCAGCATTTT.

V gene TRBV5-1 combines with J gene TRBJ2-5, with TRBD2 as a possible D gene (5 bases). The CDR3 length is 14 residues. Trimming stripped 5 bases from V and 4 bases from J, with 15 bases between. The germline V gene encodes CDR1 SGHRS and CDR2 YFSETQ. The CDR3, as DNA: TGCGCCAGCAGTTCAATTTCGACTACAGAGACCCAGTACTTC. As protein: CASSSISTTETQYF.

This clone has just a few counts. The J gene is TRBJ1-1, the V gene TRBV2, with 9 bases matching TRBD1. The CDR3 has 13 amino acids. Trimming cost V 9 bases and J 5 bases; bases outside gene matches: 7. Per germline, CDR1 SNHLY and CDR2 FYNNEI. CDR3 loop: CARGQGGETEAFF. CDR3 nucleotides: TGTGCCAGGGGACAGGGAGGAGAGACTGAAGCTTTCTTT.

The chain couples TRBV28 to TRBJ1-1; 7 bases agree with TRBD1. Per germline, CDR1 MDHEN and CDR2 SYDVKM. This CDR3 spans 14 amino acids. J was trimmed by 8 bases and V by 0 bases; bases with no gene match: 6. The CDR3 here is CASSLWEGGAEAFF. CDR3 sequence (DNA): TGTGCCAGCAGTTTATGGGAAGGGGGCGCAGAAGCTTTCTTT.

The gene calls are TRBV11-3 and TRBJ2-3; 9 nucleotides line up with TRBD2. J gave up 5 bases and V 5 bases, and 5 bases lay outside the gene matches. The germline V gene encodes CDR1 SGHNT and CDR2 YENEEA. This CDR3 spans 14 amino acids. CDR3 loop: CASSISGRGDTQYF. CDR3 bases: TGTGCCAGCAGCATTAGCGGGAGAGGAGATACGCAGTATTTT. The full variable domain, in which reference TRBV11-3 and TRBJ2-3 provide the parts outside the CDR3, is EAGVVQSPRYKIIEKKQPVAFWCNPISGHNTLYWYLQNLGQGPELLIRYENEEAVDDSQLPKDRFSAERLKGVDSTLKIQPAELGDSAVYLCASSISGRGDTQYFGPGTRLTVL.

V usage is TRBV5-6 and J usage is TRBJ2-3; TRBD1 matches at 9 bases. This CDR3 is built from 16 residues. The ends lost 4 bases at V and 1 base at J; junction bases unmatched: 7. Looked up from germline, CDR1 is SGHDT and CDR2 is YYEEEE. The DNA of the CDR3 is TGTGCCAGCAGCCGGTTGGACAGGGGCGGCACAGATACGCAGTATTTT. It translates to CASSRLDRGGTDTQYF.